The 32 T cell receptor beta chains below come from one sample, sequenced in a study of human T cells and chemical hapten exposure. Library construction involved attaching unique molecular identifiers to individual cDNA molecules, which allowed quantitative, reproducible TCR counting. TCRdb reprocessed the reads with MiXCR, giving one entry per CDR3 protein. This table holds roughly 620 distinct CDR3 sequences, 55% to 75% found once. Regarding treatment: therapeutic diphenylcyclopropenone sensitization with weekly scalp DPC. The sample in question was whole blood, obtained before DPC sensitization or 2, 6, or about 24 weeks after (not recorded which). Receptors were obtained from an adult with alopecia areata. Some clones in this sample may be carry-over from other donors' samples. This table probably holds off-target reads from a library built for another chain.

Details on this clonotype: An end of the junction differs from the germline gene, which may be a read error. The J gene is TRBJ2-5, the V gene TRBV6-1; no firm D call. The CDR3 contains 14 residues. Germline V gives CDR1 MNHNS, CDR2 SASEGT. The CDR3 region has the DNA TGTGCCACCAGTGAATCCCTCAACCAAGAGACCCAGTACTTC. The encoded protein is CATSESLNQETQYF.

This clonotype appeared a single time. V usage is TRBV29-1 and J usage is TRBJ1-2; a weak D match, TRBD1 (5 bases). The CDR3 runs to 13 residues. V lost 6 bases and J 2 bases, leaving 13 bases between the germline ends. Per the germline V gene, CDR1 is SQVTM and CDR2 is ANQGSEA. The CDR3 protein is CSVGRGENYGYTF. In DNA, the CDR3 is TGCAGCGTGGGAAGGGGCGAAAACTATGGCTACACCTTC.

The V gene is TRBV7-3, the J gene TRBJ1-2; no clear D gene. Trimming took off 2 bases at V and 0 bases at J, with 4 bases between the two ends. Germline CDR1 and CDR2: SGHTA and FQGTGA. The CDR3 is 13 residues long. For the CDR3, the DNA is TGTGCCAGCAGCTTATCAGCTAACTATGGCTACACCTTC. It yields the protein CASSLSANYGYTF. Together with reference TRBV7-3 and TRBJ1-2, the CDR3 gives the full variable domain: GAGVSQTPSNKVTEKGKYVELRCDPISGHTALYWYRQSLGQGPEFLIYFQGTGAADDSGLPNDRFFAVRPEGSVSTLKIQRTERGDSAVYLCASSLSANYGYTFGSGTRLTVV.

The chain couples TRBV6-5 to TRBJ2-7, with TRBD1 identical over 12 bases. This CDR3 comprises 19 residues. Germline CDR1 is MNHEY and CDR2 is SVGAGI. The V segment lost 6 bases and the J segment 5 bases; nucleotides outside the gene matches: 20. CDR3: CASSTPLTGQGARMDEQYF. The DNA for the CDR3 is TGTGCCAGCAGCACGCCCCTCACGGGACAGGGGGCGCGGATGGACGAGCAGTACTTC.

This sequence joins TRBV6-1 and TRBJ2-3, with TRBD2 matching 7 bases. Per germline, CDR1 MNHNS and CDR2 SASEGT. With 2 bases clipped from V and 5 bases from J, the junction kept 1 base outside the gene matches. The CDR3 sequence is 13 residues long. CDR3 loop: CASSEQRGDTQYF. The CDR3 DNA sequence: TGTGCCAGCAGTGAACAGCGGGGAGATACGCAGTATTTT.

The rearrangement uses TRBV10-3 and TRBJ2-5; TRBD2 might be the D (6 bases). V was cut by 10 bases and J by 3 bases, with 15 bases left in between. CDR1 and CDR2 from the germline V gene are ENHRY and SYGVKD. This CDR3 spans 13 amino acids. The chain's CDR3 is CASSRDSKETQYF. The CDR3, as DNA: TGTGCCAGCTCCCGGGACTCTAAAGAGACCCAGTACTTC.

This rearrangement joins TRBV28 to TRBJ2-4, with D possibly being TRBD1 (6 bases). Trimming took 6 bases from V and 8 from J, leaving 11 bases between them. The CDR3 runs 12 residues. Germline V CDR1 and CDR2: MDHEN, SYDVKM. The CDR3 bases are TGTGCCAGCAGACAACAGGGATACATTCAGTACTTC. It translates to CASRQQGYIQYF. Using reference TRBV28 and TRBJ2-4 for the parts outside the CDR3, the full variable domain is DVKVTQSSRYLVKRTGEKVFLECVQDMDHENMFWYRQDPGLGLRLIYFSYDVKMKEKGDIPEGYSVSREKKERFSLILESASTNQTSMYLCASRQQGYIQYFGAGTRLSVL.

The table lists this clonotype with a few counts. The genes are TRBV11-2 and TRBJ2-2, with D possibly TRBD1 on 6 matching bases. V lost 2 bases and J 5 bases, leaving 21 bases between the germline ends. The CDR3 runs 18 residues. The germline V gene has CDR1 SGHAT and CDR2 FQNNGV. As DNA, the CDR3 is TGTGCCAGCAGCTTAAGCGTTTTCCGTACAGGGTATACCGGGGAGCTGTTTTTT. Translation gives CASSLSVFRTGYTGELFF.

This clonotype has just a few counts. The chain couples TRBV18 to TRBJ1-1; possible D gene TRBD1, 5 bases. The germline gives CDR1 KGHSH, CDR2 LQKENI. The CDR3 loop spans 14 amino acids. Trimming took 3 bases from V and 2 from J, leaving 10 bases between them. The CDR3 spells CASSPAGRNTEAFF. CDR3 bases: TGTGCCAGCTCACCGGCAGGGCGCAACACTGAAGCTTTCTTT.

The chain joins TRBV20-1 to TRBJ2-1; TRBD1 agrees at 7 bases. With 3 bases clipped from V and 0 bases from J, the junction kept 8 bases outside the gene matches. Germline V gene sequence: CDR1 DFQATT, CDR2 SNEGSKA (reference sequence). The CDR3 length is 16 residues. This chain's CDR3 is CSARMPRGSSYNEQFF. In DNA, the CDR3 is TGCAGTGCTAGGATGCCCAGGGGGAGCTCCTACAATGAGCAGTTCTTC.

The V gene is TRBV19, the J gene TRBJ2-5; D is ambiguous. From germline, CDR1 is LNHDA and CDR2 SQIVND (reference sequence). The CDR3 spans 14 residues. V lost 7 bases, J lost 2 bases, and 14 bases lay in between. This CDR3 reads CASTPQGDQETQYF. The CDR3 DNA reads TGTGCCAGTACCCCACAAGGAGATCAAGAGACCCAGTACTTC.

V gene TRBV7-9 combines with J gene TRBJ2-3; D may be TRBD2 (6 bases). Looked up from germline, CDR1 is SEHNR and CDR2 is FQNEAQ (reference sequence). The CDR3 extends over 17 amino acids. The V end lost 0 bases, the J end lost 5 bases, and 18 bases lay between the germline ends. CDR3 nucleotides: TGTGCCAGCAGCTTAGCCGAAGGACTAATGGTCCGAGATACGCAGTATTTT. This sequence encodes CASSLAEGLMVRDTQYF.

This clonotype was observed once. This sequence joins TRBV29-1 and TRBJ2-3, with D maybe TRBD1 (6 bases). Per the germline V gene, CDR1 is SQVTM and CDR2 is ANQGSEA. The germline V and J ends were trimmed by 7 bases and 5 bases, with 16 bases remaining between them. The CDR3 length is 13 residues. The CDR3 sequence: CSGGTSRLDTQYF. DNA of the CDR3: TGCAGCGGAGGGACAAGCCGCCTAGATACGCAGTATTTT.

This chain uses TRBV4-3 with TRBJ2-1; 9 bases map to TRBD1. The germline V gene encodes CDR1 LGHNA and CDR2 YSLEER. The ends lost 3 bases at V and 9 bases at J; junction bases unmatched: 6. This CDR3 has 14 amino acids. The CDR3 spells CASSQMGTGSEQFF. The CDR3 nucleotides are TGCGCCAGCAGCCAGATGGGGACAGGGTCTGAGCAGTTCTTC.

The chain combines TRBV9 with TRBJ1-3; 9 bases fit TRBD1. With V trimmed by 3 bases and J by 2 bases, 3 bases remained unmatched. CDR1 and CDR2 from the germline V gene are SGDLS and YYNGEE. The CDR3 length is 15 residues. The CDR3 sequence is CASSARQGAGNTIYF. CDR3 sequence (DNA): TGTGCCAGCAGCGCCCGACAGGGGGCTGGAAACACCATATATTTT.

In nucleotides, the CDR3 is TGTGCCAGCAGCTTAGCGGGAGCAGAGACCCAGTACTTC. This gives the protein CASSLAGAETQYF. This chain connects TRBV6-2 or TRBV6-3 to TRBJ2-5, with 9 bases matching TRBD2. Germline CDR1 reads MNHEY; CDR2 reads SVGEGT. Trimming took 6 bases from V and 4 from J; bases not matched to a gene: 3. The CDR3 runs to 13 residues.

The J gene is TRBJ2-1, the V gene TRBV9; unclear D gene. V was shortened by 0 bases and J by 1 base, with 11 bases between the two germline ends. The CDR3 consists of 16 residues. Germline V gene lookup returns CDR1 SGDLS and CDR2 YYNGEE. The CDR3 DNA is TGTGCCAGCAGCGTAGCCGGGCGGATATCCTACAATGAGCAGTTCTTC. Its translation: CASSVAGRISYNEQFF.

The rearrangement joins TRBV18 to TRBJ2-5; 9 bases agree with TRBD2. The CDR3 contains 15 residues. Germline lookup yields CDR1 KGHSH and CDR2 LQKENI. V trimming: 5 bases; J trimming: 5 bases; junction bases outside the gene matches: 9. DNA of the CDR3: TGTGCCAGCTCATTAGCGGGGGCCCTTTCGGAGACCCAGTACTTC. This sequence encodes CASSLAGALSETQYF.

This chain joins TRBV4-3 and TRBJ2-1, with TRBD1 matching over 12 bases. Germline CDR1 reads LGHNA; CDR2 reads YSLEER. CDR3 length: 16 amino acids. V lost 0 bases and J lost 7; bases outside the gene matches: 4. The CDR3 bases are TGCGCCAGCAGCCAAGAGGGACAGGGGGCGCAGAATGAGCAGTTCTTC. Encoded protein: CASSQEGQGAQNEQFF.

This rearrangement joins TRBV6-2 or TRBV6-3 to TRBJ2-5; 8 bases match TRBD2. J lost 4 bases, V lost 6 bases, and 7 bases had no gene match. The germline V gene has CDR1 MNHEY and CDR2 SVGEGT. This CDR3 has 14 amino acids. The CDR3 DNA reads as TGTGCCAGCAGGGTAGCGGGGAGGAGAGAGACCCAGTACTTC. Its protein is CASRVAGRRETQYF.

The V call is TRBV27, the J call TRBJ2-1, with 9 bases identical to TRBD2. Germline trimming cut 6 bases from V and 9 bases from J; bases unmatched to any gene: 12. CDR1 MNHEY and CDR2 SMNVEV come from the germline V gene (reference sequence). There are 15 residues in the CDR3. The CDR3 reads CASSLQSLAGTEQFF. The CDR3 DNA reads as TGTGCCAGCAGCCTCCAATCCCTAGCGGGGACTGAGCAGTTCTTC.

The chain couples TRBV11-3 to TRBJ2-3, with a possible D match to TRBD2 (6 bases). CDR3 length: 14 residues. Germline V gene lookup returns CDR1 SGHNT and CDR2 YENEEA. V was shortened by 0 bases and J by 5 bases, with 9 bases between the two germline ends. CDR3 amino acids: CASSLDGGKDTQYF. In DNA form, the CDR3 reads TGTGCCAGCAGCTTAGATGGCGGGAAAGATACGCAGTATTTT.

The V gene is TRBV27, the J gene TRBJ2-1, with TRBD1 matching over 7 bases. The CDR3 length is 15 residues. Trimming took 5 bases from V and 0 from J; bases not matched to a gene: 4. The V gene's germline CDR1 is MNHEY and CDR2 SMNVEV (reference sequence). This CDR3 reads CASSRDSSSYNEQFF. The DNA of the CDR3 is TGTGCCAGCAGTCGGGACAGTTCCTCCTACAATGAGCAGTTCTTC.

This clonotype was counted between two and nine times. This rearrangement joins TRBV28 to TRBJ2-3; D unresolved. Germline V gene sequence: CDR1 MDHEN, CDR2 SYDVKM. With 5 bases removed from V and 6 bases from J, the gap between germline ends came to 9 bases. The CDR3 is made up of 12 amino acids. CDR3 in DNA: TGTGCCAGCAGTCCCCGTCGGGATACGCAGTATTTT. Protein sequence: CASSPRRDTQYF.

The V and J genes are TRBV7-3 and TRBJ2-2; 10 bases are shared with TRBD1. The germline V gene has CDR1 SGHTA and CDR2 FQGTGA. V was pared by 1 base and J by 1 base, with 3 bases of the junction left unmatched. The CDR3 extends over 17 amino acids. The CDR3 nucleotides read TGTGCCAGCAGCTTAAGGGGACAGGGGAAGAACACCGGGGAGCTGTTTTTT. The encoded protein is CASSLRGQGKNTGELFF.

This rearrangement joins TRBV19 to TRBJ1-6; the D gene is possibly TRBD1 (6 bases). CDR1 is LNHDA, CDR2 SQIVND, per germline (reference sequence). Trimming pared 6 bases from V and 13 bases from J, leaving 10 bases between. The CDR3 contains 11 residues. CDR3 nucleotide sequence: TGTGCCAGTAGGGACAGTACCCCCCTCCACTTT. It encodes CASRDSTPLHF.

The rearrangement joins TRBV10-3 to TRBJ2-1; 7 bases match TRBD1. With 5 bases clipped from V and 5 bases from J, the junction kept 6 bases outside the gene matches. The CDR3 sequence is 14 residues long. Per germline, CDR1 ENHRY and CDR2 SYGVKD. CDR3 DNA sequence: TGTGCCATCAGTTCCGGGACAGCCAACAATGAGCAGTTCTTC. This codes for CAISSGTANNEQFF.

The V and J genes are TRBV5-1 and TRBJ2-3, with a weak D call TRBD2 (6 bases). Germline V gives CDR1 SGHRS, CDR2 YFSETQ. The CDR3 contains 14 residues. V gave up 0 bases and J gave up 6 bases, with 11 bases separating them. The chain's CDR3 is CASSLAAGGDTQYF. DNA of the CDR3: TGCGCCAGCAGCTTGGCGGCAGGAGGGGATACGCAGTATTTT.

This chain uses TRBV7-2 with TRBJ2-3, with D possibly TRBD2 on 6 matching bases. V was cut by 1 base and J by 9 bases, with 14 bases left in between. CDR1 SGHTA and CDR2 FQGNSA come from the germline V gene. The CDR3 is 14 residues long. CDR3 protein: CASSLGAGIGTQYF. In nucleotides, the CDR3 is TGTGCCAGCAGCTTAGGGGCGGGGATTGGGACGCAGTATTTT.

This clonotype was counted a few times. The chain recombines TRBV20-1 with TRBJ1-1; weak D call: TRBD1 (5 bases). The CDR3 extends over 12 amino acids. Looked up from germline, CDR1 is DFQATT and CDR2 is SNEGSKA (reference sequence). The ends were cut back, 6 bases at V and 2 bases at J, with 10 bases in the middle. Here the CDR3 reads CSAPRGNTEAFF. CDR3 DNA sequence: TGCAGTGCCCCTAGGGGTAACACTGAAGCTTTCTTT.

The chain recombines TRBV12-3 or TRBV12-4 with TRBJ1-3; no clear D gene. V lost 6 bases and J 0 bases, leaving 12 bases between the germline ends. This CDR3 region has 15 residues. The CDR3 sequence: CASRPDRLSGNTIYF. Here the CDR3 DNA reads TGTGCCAGCAGGCCGGATCGACTCTCTGGAAACACCATATATTTT.

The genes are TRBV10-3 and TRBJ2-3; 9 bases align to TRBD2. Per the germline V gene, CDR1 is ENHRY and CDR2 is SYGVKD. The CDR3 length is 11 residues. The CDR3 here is CAAGGADTQYF. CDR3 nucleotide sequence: TGTGCAGCGGGGGGAGCAGATACGCAGTATTTT.